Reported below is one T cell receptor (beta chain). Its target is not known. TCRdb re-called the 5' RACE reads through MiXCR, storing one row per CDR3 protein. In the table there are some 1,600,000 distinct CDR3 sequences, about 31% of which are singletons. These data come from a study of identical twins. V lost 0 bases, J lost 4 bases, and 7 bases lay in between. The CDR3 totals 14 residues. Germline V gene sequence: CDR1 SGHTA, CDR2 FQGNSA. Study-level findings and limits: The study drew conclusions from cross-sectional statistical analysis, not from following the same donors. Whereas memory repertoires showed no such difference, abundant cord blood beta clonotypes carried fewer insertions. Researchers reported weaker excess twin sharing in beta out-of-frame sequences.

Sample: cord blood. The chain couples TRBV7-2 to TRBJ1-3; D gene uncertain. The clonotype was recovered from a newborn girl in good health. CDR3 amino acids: CASSLASAGNTIYF. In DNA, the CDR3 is TGTGCCAGCAGCTTAGCGTCAGCCGGAAACACCATATATTTT.